The clone carrying this TCR beta chain has a count of ten or more. The antigen is not known. Arm-PCR with iRepertoire HTBI primers amplified the CDR3 regions for these TCR beta libraries. TCRdb called the multiplex PCR reads again in MiXCR, with one record for every CDR3 protein. The sample consists of approximately 400,000 distinct CDR3 sequences, less than 30% of them appearing once. Germline CDR1 is MDHEN and CDR2 is SYDVKM. The CDR3 sequence is 14 residues long. Trimming left V 6 bases short and J 11 bases short, with 17 bases between. Time point indicated: persistent/refractory GD, antithyroid drugs over 5 years with positive TRAb. The TCR library was prepared using RNA isolated from PBMCs. These data originate in a study of regulatory T cells in long-lasting Graves disease. Whole-study results and caveats: Persistent patients shared more public clonotypes (around 2,500) than new patients (966).

This receptor was taken from a woman aged 40-49 years with Graves disease. The sequencing used peripheral blood mononuclear cells (PBMCs), collected when the disease was refractory, from a patient treated with antithyroid drugs. The chain employs TRBV28 and TRBJ1-6; D may be TRBD1 (5 bases). DNA for the CDR3: TGTGCCAGCAGGCCAGGGAGCGCTCTTACACCCCTCCACTTT. The encoded protein is CASRPGSALTPLHF. The full variable domain, its missing parts supplied by reference TRBV28 and TRBJ1-6, is DVKVTQSSRYLVKRTGEKVFLECVQDMDHENMFWYRQDPGLGLRLIYFSYDVKMKEKGDIPEGYSVSREKKERFSLILESASTNQTSMYLCASRPGSALTPLHFGNGTRLTVT.